This T cell receptor (beta chain) emerged from a study of blood T cell repertoires in COVID-19 (dated by TCRdb to 2018 to 2020). For the wider study: Samples from collaborators originated in the United States, Italy and Spain and spanned both the acute and convalescent phases of COVID-19. Deeply sampled blood TCRbeta repertoires from subjects exposed to, actively infected with, or recovered from COVID-19 were included in the dataset. The material from the prospective study consisted of cDNA or gDNA derived from T cells, B-cell-depleted T cells, or PBMCs. A de-identified subject ID, COVID-19 status, age in years and sex were almost always included in the sample metadata. The repertoires were made available in a free public database intended to serve as a resource for research on the immune response to SARS-CoV-2. The samples were drawn from the first 160 participants of the ongoing ImmuneRACE study and from 1,254 subjects provided by 6 global collaborators. Where available, HLA class I and class II types were taken from metadata supplied by the sample provider and were not determined by assay-based typing.

TCRbeta CDR3 regions were amplified from genomic DNA by means of the immunoSEQ Assay, a bias-controlled multiplex PCR. Per the authors' processing: Within the assay, amplification of reference gene primers was used to estimate how many nucleated cells each sample contained. To quantify the absolute abundance of each unique TCRbeta CDR3 rearrangement, sequence reads were collapsed and filtered. For each sample, productive Simpson clonality was calculated as the square root of Simpson's diversity index across productive rearrangements. TCRdb provides this immuneACCESS table in a form limited to in-frame rearrangements. Some clones are lacking; in checked studies, under half of them reflect an unresolved V gene, and why the rest are absent is not known. V and J calls and clone size follow that table, whereas D and trimming were derived from the DNA. This sample is represented by roughly 380,000 clones; around 87% of them were singletons. The ten most abundant clones make up 1.3% of the sample.

Looking up the germline V gene yields CDR1 MNHEY and CDR2 SVGAGI. Measured from the cysteine to the phenylalanine, the CDR3 is 15 residues long. CDR3 DNA only is kept here, 45 bases in frame from base 1. V loses 0 bases of germline sequence and J loses 5 bases, and the interval between the two ends is 13 bases. In the prospective study, participants were 18 to 89 years old, resided in fewer than 25 geographic areas of the United States, and were enrolled through a virtual design. In the prospective study, cohorts were assigned on the basis of participant-reported clinical history obtained from a screening survey and a study questionnaire. Recovered participants in ImmuneRACE Cohort 3 were defined as having two consecutive negative NP/OP PCR tests, clearance from a healthcare professional, or resolution of symptoms. Mobile phlebotomists in the prospective study collected whole blood, serum and a nasopharyngeal or oropharyngeal swab from every participant. Participants in the prospective study had the option to provide additional blood draws and questionnaires over a roughly two-month period. Before DNA extraction, prospective study blood samples were shipped either frozen or at room temperature.

With regard to this clone: Its antigen remains undetermined. No base qualities exist here, and no much larger clone lies one base off it.

The study at large found these results: The amount of clinical and demographic metadata varied by source and participant and was provided uncurated.

Recombination linked TRBV6-5 to TRBJ1-1; tentative D gene TRBD1, with 6 bases matching. Sequenced sample: PBMCs or T cells enriched from blood (not recorded which). This receptor was obtained from a man aged 30 to 39 who had recovered from COVID-19. The nucleotides are TGTGCCAGCAGTTACTCGATGACAGGATATACTGAAGCTTTCTTT. Translation gives CASSYSMTGYTEAFF.